Shown below are 30 T cell receptor beta chains from a single sample sequenced in a study of T cells in localized non-small cell lung cancer. The table came from immunoSEQ multiplex PCR; TCRdb's copy has only in-frame clones and leaves some out. The data show several thousand clones, roughly 94% seen once. The sequencing here drew on peripheral blood mononuclear cells, taken before any cancer treatment. The receptors come from a male donor at least 60 years old with stage II lung adenocarcinoma.

The chain has TRBV7-9 and TRBJ2-5, with D perhaps matching TRBD1 (6 bases). V lost 3 bases and J lost 3, with 11 bases in between. The CDR3 has 14 amino acids. Germline V gene sequence: CDR1 SEHNR, CDR2 FQNEAQ (reference sequence). CDR3 DNA: TGTGCCAGCAGCTTTGAGACAGGAAAAGAGACCCAGTACTTC. It specifies CASSFETGKETQYF.

The chain is built from TRBV7-9 and TRBJ2-2; possible D gene TRBD1, 6 bases. Trimming stripped 5 bases from V and 7 bases from J, with 17 bases between. From germline, CDR1 is SEHNR and CDR2 FQNEAQ (reference sequence). This CDR3 region has 15 residues. The CDR3 sequence is CASSAGRGPFGELFF. The CDR3 nucleotides read TGTGCCAGCAGCGCCGGCAGGGGCCCTTTCGGGGAGCTGTTTTTT.

The chain has TRBV6-6 and TRBJ1-5; 7 bases map to TRBD1. Germline assignment: CDR1 MNHNY and CDR2 SVGAGI (reference sequence). Trimming took 8 bases from V and 9 from J; bases not matched to a gene: 13. The CDR3 is made up of 14 amino acids. CDR3 sequence: CASGQAGLGGPQHF. The CDR3 DNA reads TGTGCCAGCGGACAGGCTGGGTTGGGGGGGCCCCAGCATTTT.

The chain couples TRBV10-3 to TRBJ2-7, with a weak D call TRBD1 (5 bases). CDR1 and CDR2 from the germline V gene are ENHRY and SYGVKD. V was cut by 3 bases and J by 0 bases, with 12 bases left in between. The CDR3 is 15 residues long. The CDR3 reads CAISEGELFSYEQYF. Here the CDR3 DNA reads TGTGCCATCAGTGAAGGGGAACTCTTCTCCTACGAGCAGTACTTC.

The chain is built from TRBV7-2 and TRBJ2-1; tentative D call: TRBD2 (5 bases). This CDR3 has 15 amino acids. Germline V gene lookup returns CDR1 SGHTA and CDR2 FQGNSA. V dropped 1 base and J dropped 10 bases, with 17 bases sitting between them. The CDR3 nucleotides read TGTGCCAGCAGCTTAGTCGGGAACCACCCCGGGGAGCAGTTCTTC. Amino acid sequence: CASSLVGNHPGEQFF.

The rearrangement links TRBV6-5 to TRBJ2-7, with 7 bases matching TRBD1. The CDR3 consists of 14 residues. The trim removed 7 bases at V and 3 bases at J, leaving 9 bases unmatched. Germline-derived CDR1 and CDR2 are MNHEY and SVGAGI. The CDR3 region is CASTRDSSNYEQYF. CDR3 in DNA: TGTGCCAGCACCCGGGACAGCTCAAACTACGAGCAGTACTTC.

The chain recombines TRBV29-1 with TRBJ2-1, with 11 bases lining up with TRBD2. The CDR3 spans 16 residues. The V gene end was trimmed by 1 base and the J gene end by 8 bases; junction bases not matched to a gene: 10. Germline loops: CDR1 SQVTM, CDR2 ANQGSEA. Here the CDR3 reads CSVEGHSGGASDEQFF. In DNA, the CDR3 is TGCAGCGTTGAAGGGCATAGCGGGGGGGCCTCGGATGAGCAGTTCTTC.

The genes are TRBV5-4 and TRBJ2-7; D remains unclear. The CDR3 consists of 12 residues. The V end was cut by 0 bases, the J end by 3 bases, with 4 bases between. The germline V gene has CDR1 SGHNT and CDR2 YYREEE (reference sequence). CDR3 DNA sequence: TGTGCCAGCAGCTTGGACAACTACGAGCAGTACTTC. It codes for CASSLDNYEQYF.

The V and J genes are TRBV12-1 and TRBJ2-7. TRBV12-1 is marked as a pseudogene. The CDR3 sequence is 16 residues long. For the CDR3, the DNA is TGTGCCAGCATCACCTCAGGGGGGGGCCTCACTTACGAGCAGTACTTC. As protein: CASITSGGGLTYEQYF.

V and J are TRBV4-3 and TRBJ2-2, with D possibly TRBD1 on 6 matching bases. The CDR3 length is 14 residues. With 8 bases removed from V and 4 bases from J, the gap between germline ends came to 14 bases. The germline CDR1 and CDR2 sequences are LGHNA and YSLEER. DNA for the CDR3: TGCGCCAGCGGCACCGGGACACCCACCGGGGAGCTGTTTTTT. Encoded protein: CASGTGTPTGELFF.

This clone has only a few counts. The V call is TRBV9, the J call TRBJ1-5; D is unresolved. The CDR3 runs 15 residues. Germline V gives CDR1 SGDLS, CDR2 YYNGEE. The V gene lost 0 bases and the J gene lost 6 bases, with 13 bases spanning the gap. The CDR3 protein is CASSVGYQGGQPQHF. The CDR3 DNA is TGTGCCAGCAGCGTAGGTTATCAAGGAGGTCAGCCCCAGCATTTT.

V is TRBV6-1 and J is TRBJ1-4; D remains ambiguous. Trimming shortened V by 4 bases and J by 3 bases, and 15 bases separated the two germline ends. CDR1 MNHNS and CDR2 SASEGT come from the germline V gene. The CDR3 spans 16 residues. CDR3 region: CASSVSLQGSNEKLFF. The CDR3 bases are TGTGCCAGCAGTGTGAGTTTGCAAGGCTCTAATGAAAAACTGTTTTTT.

The J gene is TRBJ1-1, the V gene TRBV7-9; no reliable D call. The CDR3 has 15 residues. Trimming stripped 6 bases from V and 4 bases from J, with 18 bases between. Germline lookup yields CDR1 SEHNR and CDR2 FQNEAQ (reference sequence). The DNA for the CDR3 is TGTGCCAGCAGTCCCCGGGGTGCTGTTGGCACTGAAGCTTTCTTT. Amino acid sequence: CASSPRGAVGTEAFF.

The V call is TRBV5-4, the J call TRBJ2-7; TRBD1 agrees at 7 bases. Per the germline V gene, CDR1 is SGHNT and CDR2 is YYREEE (reference sequence). The CDR3 sequence is 16 residues long. V shed 0 bases and J 4 bases; nucleotides not matched to a gene: 10. The CDR3 sequence is CASSLGPTGSLYEQYF. The CDR3 DNA follows: TGTGCCAGCAGCTTGGGACCGACAGGGAGTCTATACGAGCAGTACTTC. Drawing the rest from reference TRBV5-4 and TRBJ2-7, the complete variable domain is ETGVTQSPTHLIKTRGQQVTLRCSSQSGHNTVSWYQQALGQGPQFIFQYYREEENGRGNFPPRFSGLQFPNYSSELNVNALELDDSALYLCASSLGPTGSLYEQYFGPGTRLTVT.

The chain employs TRBV5-8 and TRBJ1-1; no definite D call. CDR1 and CDR2 (germline): SGHTS, YDEGEE. The ends were cut back, 0 bases at V and 0 bases at J, with 9 bases in the middle. This CDR3 spans 15 amino acids. The CDR3 DNA sequence: TGTGCCAGCAGCTTGGAACCGCGCCTGAACACTGAAGCTTTCTTT. It is translated as CASSLEPRLNTEAFF.

The V and J genes are TRBV18 and TRBJ2-5; unclear D gene. V gave up 3 bases and J gave up 3 bases, with 8 bases separating them. From germline, CDR1 is KGHSH and CDR2 LQKENI. CDR3 length: 13 residues. CDR3 in amino acids: CASSPGTEETQYF. CDR3 bases: TGTGCCAGCTCACCGGGAACTGAAGAGACCCAGTACTTC.

V and J are TRBV2 and TRBJ2-6; TRBD2 might be the D (6 bases). CDR3 length: 16 amino acids. The V gene lost 10 bases and the J gene lost 2 bases, with 18 bases spanning the gap. Germline CDR1 reads SNHLY; CDR2 reads FYNNEI. The CDR3 here is CAIRETPLAGANVLTF. CDR3 DNA: TGTGCCATCCGGGAGACACCCTTGGCTGGGGCCAACGTCCTGACTTTC.

V usage is TRBV19 and J usage is TRBJ1-4, with 8 bases that match TRBD1. Trimming at V came to 5 bases and at J to 4 bases, leaving 3 bases not matched to a gene. This CDR3 has 14 residues. CDR1 is LNHDA and CDR2 is SQIVND in the germline V gene (reference sequence). CDR3 sequence reads: CASSYRGGNEKLFF. DNA for the CDR3: TGTGCCAGTAGTTACAGGGGGGGTAATGAAAAACTGTTTTTT.

The chain employs TRBV4-1 and TRBJ2-6; 9 nucleotides line up with TRBD1. This CDR3 comprises 18 residues. Per the germline V gene, CDR1 is MGHRA and CDR2 is YSYEKL. The V gene end was trimmed by 5 bases and the J gene end by 0 bases; junction bases not matched to a gene: 8. The CDR3 reads CASSYPGTGFSGANVLTF. For the CDR3, the DNA is TGCGCCAGCAGCTACCCCGGGACAGGGTTCTCTGGGGCCAACGTCCTGACTTTC.

The chain links TRBV29-1 to TRBJ1-3; 7 bases are shared with TRBD1. V shed 5 bases and J 4 bases; nucleotides not matched to a gene: 5. This CDR3 region has 13 residues. The germline V gene encodes CDR1 SQVTM and CDR2 ANQGSEA. CDR3 loop: CSVPTGQGNTIYF. As DNA, the CDR3 is TGCAGCGTTCCGACAGGGCAGGGAAACACCATATATTTT.

The V gene is TRBV7-3, the J gene TRBJ1-1, with D possibly matching TRBD1 (5 bases). V lost 5 bases to trimming and J lost 4 bases, with 14 bases between them. Germline loops: CDR1 SGHTA, CDR2 FQGTGA. The CDR3 runs 14 residues. This CDR3 is CASSTSGSITEAFF. In DNA form, the CDR3 reads TGTGCCAGCAGCACATCAGGGAGTATCACTGAAGCTTTCTTT.

The V call is TRBV7-2, the J call TRBJ1-6; maybe TRBD1 (6 bases). Germline V gene lookup returns CDR1 SGHTA and CDR2 FQGNSA. This CDR3 region has 15 residues. V lost 5 bases and J lost 4, with 12 bases in between. The CDR3 coding sequence is TGTGCCAGCAGCCGGGGGCGGGGGTATAATTCACCCCTCCACTTT. Amino acids: CASSRGRGYNSPLHF.

V usage is TRBV5-1 and J usage is TRBJ2-5, with D perhaps TRBD2 (6 bases). The CDR3 runs 15 residues. The V end was cut by 1 base, the J end by 0 bases, with 10 bases between. The V gene's germline CDR1 is SGHRS and CDR2 YFSETQ. The CDR3: CASSLTSGYQETQYF. CDR3 DNA sequence: TGCGCCAGCAGCTTGACCAGCGGGTACCAAGAGACCCAGTACTTC.

The V call is TRBV7-2, the J call TRBJ2-7, with D perhaps assigned TRBD1 or TRBD2 (6 bases each). This CDR3 contains 15 residues. The ends were cut back, 5 bases at V and 5 bases at J, with 19 bases in the middle. Looked up from germline, CDR1 is SGHTA and CDR2 is FQGNSA. The CDR3 reads CASSHPGGPNNEQYF. CDR3 DNA: TGTGCCAGCAGCCATCCTGGGGGGCCTAACAACGAGCAGTACTTC.

V and J are TRBV7-3 and TRBJ1-1, with 7 bases lining up with TRBD1. This CDR3 has 15 amino acids. Germline trimming cut 4 bases from V and 0 bases from J; bases unmatched to any gene: 5. Germline V lookup: CDR1 SGHTA, CDR2 FQGTGA. The CDR3 loop is CASSSQTGMNTEAFF. CDR3 nucleotides: TGTGCCAGCAGCTCCCAGACAGGGATGAACACTGAAGCTTTCTTT.

The chain couples TRBV7-9 to TRBJ2-7; 9 bases match TRBD1. This CDR3 comprises 16 residues. Germline V CDR1 and CDR2: SEHNR, FQNEAQ (reference sequence). V was clipped by 4 bases and J by 6 bases; unmatched bases: 13. The CDR3 sequence is CASSSPRDRVPLEQYF. The CDR3 DNA reads TGTGCCAGCAGCTCCCCCCGGGACAGGGTACCCCTCGAGCAGTACTTC. Full variable domain (rest looked up from reference TRBV7-9 and TRBJ2-7): DTGVSQNPRHKITKRGQNVTFRCDPISEHNRLYWYRQTLGQGPEFLTYFQNEAQLEKSRLLSDRFSAERPKGSFSTLEIQRTEQGDSAMYLCASSSPRDRVPLEQYFGPGTRLTVT.

The CDR3 DNA is TGTGCCAGCAGCTTAGCCGAAAAGGGCGATACGCAGTATTTT. Its translation: CASSLAEKGDTQYF. The chain employs TRBV11-3 and TRBJ2-3, with D unresolved. V was clipped by 1 base and J by 6 bases, with 11 bases between them. The germline CDR1 and CDR2 sequences are SGHNT and YENEEA. The CDR3 is made up of 14 amino acids.

CDR3 sequence (DNA): TGTGCCAGTAGTTGGGGGGGACAGGAGGACTCTGAAGCTTTCTTT. Its protein product is CASSWGGQEDSEAFF. This rearrangement joins TRBV19 to TRBJ1-1, with TRBD1 matching over 8 bases. Germline lookup yields CDR1 LNHDA and CDR2 SQIVND (reference sequence). V dropped 5 bases and J dropped 6; count of bases not matched to a gene: 11. The CDR3 is made up of 15 amino acids.

The chain recombines TRBV7-9 with TRBJ2-1; perhaps D is TRBD1 or TRBD2 (5 bases each). The germline V and J ends were trimmed by 5 bases and 15 bases, with 20 bases remaining between them. Germline V gene lookup returns CDR1 SEHNR and CDR2 FQNEAQ (reference sequence). The CDR3 is made up of 13 amino acids. The CDR3 bases are TGTGCCAGCAGCACCGCGGGCGCCTCTCAGGGGTTCTTC. It yields the protein CASSTAGASQGFF.

In DNA, the CDR3 is TGCGCCAGCAGCTTACAGGGGGCCAAAAACATTCAGTACTTC. Protein: CASSLQGAKNIQYF. The J gene is TRBJ2-4, the V gene TRBV5-1, with TRBD1 matching over 7 bases. This CDR3 is 14 amino acids long. J gave up 1 base and V 2 bases, and 0 bases lay outside the gene matches. Germline V gene lookup returns CDR1 SGHRS and CDR2 YFSETQ.